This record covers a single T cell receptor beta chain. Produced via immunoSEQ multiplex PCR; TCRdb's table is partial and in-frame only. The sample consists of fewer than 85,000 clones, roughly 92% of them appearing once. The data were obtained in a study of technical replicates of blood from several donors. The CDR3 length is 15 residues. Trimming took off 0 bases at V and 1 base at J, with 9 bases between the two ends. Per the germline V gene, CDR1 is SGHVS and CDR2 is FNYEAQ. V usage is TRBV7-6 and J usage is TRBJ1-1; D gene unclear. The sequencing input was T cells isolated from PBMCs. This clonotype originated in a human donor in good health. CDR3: CASSLAPVTNTEAFF. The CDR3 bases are TGTGCCAGCAGCTTAGCCCCGGTCACGAACACTGAAGCTTTCTTT.